This T cell receptor (beta chain) was sequenced in a study of T cell repertoires in cytomegalovirus infection. Background on the study: Peptides in the study included HLA-C-restricted and HLA-B-restricted CMV epitopes. An indication of both CMV infection and matching HLA type came from public TCR beta signatures. General study points: CMV carriers having the relevant HLA were flagged by cumulative public TCR beta family frequency. There were HLA-C-restricted CMV-specific TCR beta clonotypes dominating the ex vivo response.

About this clonotype: What it recognizes is unknown.

There are 15 residues in the CDR3. Germline-derived CDR1 and CDR2 are LGHNA and YNFKEQ. The ends were cut back, 4 bases at V and 6 bases at J, with 19 bases in the middle. TCRdb recomputed calls from the reads with MiXCR, one row per CDR3 protein. In the table there are around 430,000 distinct CDR3 sequences, roughly 43% of which are singletons. This receptor was identified in a human donor in good health (CMV status not recorded). Some clones in this sample may be carry-over from other donors' samples. Sequencing was performed on cultured PBMCs, taken from culture after CMV antigen stimulation. The chain recombines TRBV4-2 with TRBJ2-7; weak D call: TRBD2 (5 bases). CDR3 coding DNA: TGTGCCAGCAGCCGAGGGCAAAGTCTCCTCGGCGAGCAGTACTTC. Its translation: CASSRGQSLLGEQYF.